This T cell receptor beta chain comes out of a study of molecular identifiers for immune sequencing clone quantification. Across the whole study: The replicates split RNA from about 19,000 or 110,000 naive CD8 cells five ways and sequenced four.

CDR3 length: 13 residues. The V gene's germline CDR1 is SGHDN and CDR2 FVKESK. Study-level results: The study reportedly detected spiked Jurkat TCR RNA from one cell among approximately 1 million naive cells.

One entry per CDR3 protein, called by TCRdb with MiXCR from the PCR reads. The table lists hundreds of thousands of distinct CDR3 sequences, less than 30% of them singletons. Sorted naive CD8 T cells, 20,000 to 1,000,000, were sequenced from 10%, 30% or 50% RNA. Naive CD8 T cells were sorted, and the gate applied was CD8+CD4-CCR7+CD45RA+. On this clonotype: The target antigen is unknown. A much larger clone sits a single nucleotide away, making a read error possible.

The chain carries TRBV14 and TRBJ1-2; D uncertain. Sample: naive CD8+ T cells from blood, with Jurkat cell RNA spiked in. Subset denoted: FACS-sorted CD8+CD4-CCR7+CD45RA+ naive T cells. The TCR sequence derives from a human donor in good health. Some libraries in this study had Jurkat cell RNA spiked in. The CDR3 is CAGSLVADYGYTF. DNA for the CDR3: TGTGCCGGCAGCCTAGTAGCAGACTATGGCTACACCTTC.